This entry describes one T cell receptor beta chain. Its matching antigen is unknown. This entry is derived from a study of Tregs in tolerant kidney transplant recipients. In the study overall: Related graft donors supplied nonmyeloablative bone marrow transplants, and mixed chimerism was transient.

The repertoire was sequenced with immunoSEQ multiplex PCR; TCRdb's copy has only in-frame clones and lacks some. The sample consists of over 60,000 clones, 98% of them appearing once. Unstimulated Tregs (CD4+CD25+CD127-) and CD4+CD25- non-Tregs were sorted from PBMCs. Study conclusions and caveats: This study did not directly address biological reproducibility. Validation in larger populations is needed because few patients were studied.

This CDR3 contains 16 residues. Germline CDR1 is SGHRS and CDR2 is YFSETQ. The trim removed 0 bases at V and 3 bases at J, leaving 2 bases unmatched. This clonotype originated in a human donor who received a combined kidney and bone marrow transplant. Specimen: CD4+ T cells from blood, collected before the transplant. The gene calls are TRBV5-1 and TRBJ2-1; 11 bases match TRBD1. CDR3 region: CASSLEGTGGYNEQFF. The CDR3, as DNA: TGCGCCAGCAGCTTGGAGGGGACAGGGGGCTACAATGAGCAGTTCTTC.